Below, 2 T cell receptor beta chains from the same sample are listed, as sequenced in a study of cytomegalovirus exposure and HLA in healthy donors. Primers: 60 Vbeta forward and 13 Jbeta reverse. Clones were read by immunoSEQ multiplex PCR, and TCRdb kept only the in-frame ones, dropping some. Altogether roughly 60,000 clones are present, roughly 77% being singletons, with the ten largest covering around 5%. Sequencing was carried out using PBMCs. Every receptor here comes from a woman in her 30s in good health and CMV-seronegative.

The chain recombines TRBV5-1 with TRBJ2-1; 14 bases are shared with TRBD2. J gave up 3 bases and V 4 bases, and 6 bases lay outside the gene matches. The CDR3 extends over 17 amino acids. Germline lookup yields CDR1 SGHRS and CDR2 YFSETQ. The CDR3 DNA is TGCGCCAGCAGCCAAGGGACTAGCGGGAGTGTCTACAATGAGCAGTTCTTC. It is translated as CASSQGTSGSVYNEQFF.

This clone showed up just a few times. The chain uses TRBV4-3 and TRBJ1-1; no clear D. The CDR3 extends over 15 amino acids. Per germline, CDR1 LGHNA and CDR2 YSLEER. Deletions cut 0 bases from V and 2 bases from J, with 10 bases between. For the CDR3, the DNA is TGCGCCAGCAGCCAAGACGGGATTCGAAACACTGAAGCTTTCTTT. Translated: CASSQDGIRNTEAFF.